This T cell receptor (beta chain) was retrieved from a study of blood T cells in healthy people across ages. A sample-barcoded 5' primer and a J-beta primer mix were used in a second PCR of roughly 7 to 11 cycles. TCRdb used MiXCR to reprocess the 5' RACE reads, holding one entry per CDR3 protein. This sample yields 650,000 to 900,000 distinct CDR3 sequences, of which roughly 60% are seen a single time; 28% belongs to the top ten. Trimming took off 3 bases at V and 11 bases at J, with 17 bases between the two ends. Germline V gives CDR1 SGHRS, CDR2 YFSETQ. The CDR3 spans 13 residues. Note on this clonotype: The antigen remains unidentified.

Findings and caveats of the study: Donors of long life had a larger count of naive CD4+ cells and greater diversity than aged donors.

The receptor comes from a man aged 25 to 40 in good health. J is TRBJ2-5 and V is TRBV5-1; possibly TRBD2 for D (6 bases). Sequencing used blood. The CDR3 here is CASSSNFGTEQYF. CDR3 in DNA: TGCGCCAGCAGCTCAAACTTCGGGACTGAGCAGTACTTC.